These 20 T cell receptor beta chains originate from one sample sequenced in a study of cytomegalovirus exposure and HLA in healthy donors. The PCR made use of 60 Vbeta and 13 Jbeta primers. Produced via immunoSEQ multiplex PCR; TCRdb's table is partial and in-frame only. In total, the table holds tens of thousands of clones. The sequenced sample consisted of PBMCs. These receptors were obtained from a male donor in good health and CMV-seronegative.

CDR3 nucleotide sequence: TGTGCCAGCAGCGTAGCCGTCCAGGGGGCGTTAACTGAAGCTTTCTTT. Its protein is CASSVAVQGALTEAFF. The chain is built from TRBV9 and TRBJ1-1; 8 nucleotides align to TRBD1. Germline V gene lookup returns CDR1 SGDLS and CDR2 YYNGEE. The CDR3 loop spans 16 amino acids. The J segment lost 5 bases and the V segment lost 0 bases, leaving 9 bases of the junction unmatched.

The chain is built from TRBV30 and TRBJ1-6; 8 bases match TRBD1. J lost 2 bases, V lost 3 bases, and 3 bases had no gene match. Germline V lookup: CDR1 GTSNPN, CDR2 SVGIG (reference sequence). The CDR3 has 15 residues. Here the CDR3 reads CAWRGQATYNSPLHF. In DNA, the CDR3 is TGTGCCTGGAGGGGACAGGCCACCTATAATTCACCCCTCCACTTT. Full variable domain (rest looked up from reference TRBV30 and TRBJ1-6): SQTIHQWPATLVQPVGSPLSLECTVEGTSNPNLYWYRQAAGRGLQLLFYSVGIGQISSEVPQNLSASRPQDRQFILSSKKLLLSDSGFYLCAWRGQATYNSPLHFGNGTRLTVT.

The chain employs TRBV19 and TRBJ1-3; possible D gene TRBD1, 6 bases. CDR1 and CDR2 (germline): LNHDA, SQIVND (reference sequence). V lost 6 bases to trimming and J lost 0 bases, with 12 bases between them. This CDR3 is built from 15 residues. The CDR3: CASRTGVISGNTIYF. CDR3 coding DNA: TGTGCCAGTAGGACAGGAGTAATCTCTGGAAACACCATATATTTT.

The rearrangement joins TRBV6-1 to TRBJ2-5, with D hard to call. The CDR3 is 12 residues long. Trimming stripped 3 bases from V and 6 bases from J, with 8 bases between. Germline V gene data show CDR1 as MNHNS and CDR2 as SASEGT. CDR3 nucleotides: TGTGCCAGCAGTGAGGCAGGAAAGACCCAGTACTTC. The encoded protein is CASSEAGKTQYF.

This chain uses TRBV18 with TRBJ2-7, with 15 bases that match TRBD2. V was clipped by 3 bases and J by 6 bases; unmatched bases: 27. The CDR3 has 23 residues. Germline CDR1 reads KGHSH; CDR2 reads LQKENI. Here the CDR3 DNA reads TGTGCCAGCTCACCGCACTTACCGACGGACGGGACTAGCGGGGGGTTTCTCCGTCCCGAGCAGTACTTC. This codes for CASSPHLPTDGTSGGFLRPEQYF.

V is TRBV2 and J is TRBJ1-2, with D possibly being TRBD1 (5 bases). The CDR3 is 12 residues long. V was pared by 6 bases and J by 6 bases, with 11 bases between. Germline V lookup: CDR1 SNHLY, CDR2 FYNNEI. The CDR3 DNA reads TGTGCCAGCAGCCCGGGACTCCATGGCTACACCTTC. Translated: CASSPGLHGYTF.

This sequence joins TRBV5-1 and TRBJ1-2, with 7 bases identical to TRBD1. The ends lost 0 bases at V and 1 base at J; junction bases unmatched: 6. Germline CDR1 is SGHRS and CDR2 is YFSETQ. The CDR3 length is 16 residues. The CDR3 sequence: CASSLATGELNYGYTF. In DNA form, the CDR3 reads TGCGCCAGCAGCTTGGCCACAGGGGAACTTAACTATGGCTACACCTTC.

This rearrangement joins TRBV9 to TRBJ2-1; 8 bases map to TRBD1. The germline V gene has CDR1 SGDLS and CDR2 YYNGEE. After removal of 0 bases from V and 4 bases from J, the junction contained 0 bases not matched to a gene. There are 14 residues in the CDR3. CDR3 residues: CASSVGTGYNEQFF. The CDR3 DNA sequence: TGTGCCAGCAGCGTAGGGACAGGGTACAATGAGCAGTTCTTC.

The chain carries TRBV4-3 and TRBJ1-3; 8 nucleotides agree with TRBD1. Germline V gene sequence: CDR1 LGHNA, CDR2 YSLEER. The CDR3 spans 17 residues. Unmatched junction bases numbered 10, after V lost 2 bases and J lost 4 bases. The CDR3 here is CASSQSWTGKAGNTIYF. The CDR3 DNA reads TGCGCCAGCAGCCAATCTTGGACAGGGAAGGCAGGAAACACCATATATTTT.

This chain links TRBV7-2 with TRBJ2-3, with 7 bases fitting TRBD1. Trimming removed 4 bases from V and 5 bases from J; junction bases left unmatched: 6. Germline V gives CDR1 SGHTA, CDR2 FQGNSA. CDR3 length: 14 residues. CDR3 sequence (DNA): TGTGCCAGCAGCTGGGACAGCCTAAGAGATACGCAGTATTTT. It is translated as CASSWDSLRDTQYF.

The chain has TRBV5-6 and TRBJ2-7, with TRBD2 identical over 8 bases. CDR1 and CDR2 from the germline V gene are SGHDT and YYEEEE. The CDR3 is 13 residues long. The V and J ends lost 4 bases and 4 bases, in that order; junction bases with no gene match: 4. This chain's CDR3 is CASSPGGGYEQYF. The CDR3 coding sequence is TGTGCCAGCAGCCCCGGGGGGGGTTACGAGCAGTACTTC.

The rearrangement joins TRBV5-8 to TRBJ1-2; 8 positions agree with TRBD1. The CDR3 is 15 amino acids. V gave up 4 bases and J gave up 3 bases; unmatched junction bases: 8. Germline CDR1 reads SGHTS; CDR2 reads YDEGEE. The CDR3 region has the DNA TGTGCCAGCAGCCCAATCGGACAGGGTTACTATGGCTACACCTTC. Its protein is CASSPIGQGYYGYTF.

The V gene is TRBV6-5, the J gene TRBJ2-7, with D maybe TRBD1 (5 bases). Germline CDR1 and CDR2: MNHEY and SVGAGI. Trimming removed 0 bases at V and 7 bases at J, with 13 bases between. The CDR3 is 14 residues long. The CDR3 bases are TGTGCCAGCAGTTACTCAACAGGTGACGGGGAGCAGTACTTC. Translating it yields CASSYSTGDGEQYF.

This chain links TRBV30 with TRBJ2-4, with 7 nucleotides matching TRBD1. Germline trimming cut 0 bases from V and 15 bases from J; bases unmatched to any gene: 5. Per germline, CDR1 GTSNPN and CDR2 SVGIG (reference sequence). CDR3 size: 11 residues. The CDR3 DNA reads as TGTGCCTGGAGTGTAGGGGGCCCTGTGTACTTC. It codes for CAWSVGGPVYF. Drawing the rest from reference TRBV30 and TRBJ2-4, the complete variable domain is SQTIHQWPATLVQPVGSPLSLECTVEGTSNPNLYWYRQAAGRGLQLLFYSVGIGQISSEVPQNLSASRPQDRQFILSSKKLLLSDSGFYLCAWSVGGPVYFGAGTRLSVL.

The chain has TRBV4-2 and TRBJ1-2; the D gene is possibly TRBD1 (5 bases). CDR1 LGHNA and CDR2 YNFKEQ come from the germline V gene. V was shortened by 2 bases and J by 5 bases, with 15 bases between the two germline ends. CDR3 length equals 15 residues. CDR3: CASSQRGRQPYGYTF. DNA for the CDR3: TGTGCCAGCAGCCAAAGGGGTCGGCAACCTTATGGCTACACCTTC.

V is TRBV5-1 and J is TRBJ2-7; tentatively, D is TRBD2 (6 bases). The germline gives CDR1 SGHRS, CDR2 YFSETQ. The V gene lost 4 bases and the J gene lost 0 bases, with 11 bases spanning the gap. There are 14 residues in the CDR3. The DNA of the CDR3 is TGCGCCAGCAGCACTAGCCTTAGCTCCTACGAGCAGTACTTC. Its translation: CASSTSLSSYEQYF.

The chain is built from TRBV6-5 and TRBJ2-3; D remains unclear. Trimming pared 1 base from V and 2 bases from J, leaving 10 bases between. Germline-derived CDR1 and CDR2 are MNHEY and SVGAGI. CDR3 size: 15 residues. CDR3 sequence (DNA): TGTGCCAGCAGTTACTTGTCAGGCCACACAGATACGCAGTATTTT. Protein: CASSYLSGHTDTQYF.

As concerns this clone: Relative to the germline gene, one junction end is altered; a read error may explain this. V is TRBV7-7 and J is TRBJ2-1, with 7 bases that match TRBD2. CDR1 is SSHAT and CDR2 is FNYEAQ in the germline V gene (reference sequence). CDR3 length: 14 amino acids. The CDR3 DNA follows: TGTGCTAGCAGCACCGGACTAGTTGGCTCTGAGCAGTTCTTC. This encodes CASSTGLVGSEQFF. Full variable domain (rest looked up from reference TRBV7-7 and TRBJ2-1): GAGVSQSPRYKVTKRGQDVTLRCDPISSHATLYWYQQALGQGPEFLTYFNYEAQPDKSGLPSDRFSAERPEGSISTLTIQRTEQRDSAMYRCASSTGLVGSEQFFGPGTRLTVL.

The chain links TRBV19 to TRBJ2-7; possible D gene TRBD2, 5 bases. Germline V gene sequence: CDR1 LNHDA, CDR2 SQIVND (reference sequence). This CDR3 region has 12 residues. The V gene lost 6 bases and the J gene lost 3 bases, with 9 bases spanning the gap. This CDR3 reads CASSPGLYEQYF. In DNA, the CDR3 is TGTGCCAGTAGCCCAGGACTCTACGAGCAGTACTTC.

The chain joins TRBV9 to TRBJ1-6; D is unresolved. V lost 3 bases and J 0 bases, leaving 16 bases between the germline ends. The CDR3 runs to 18 residues. Germline lookup yields CDR1 SGDLS and CDR2 YYNGEE. CDR3 coding DNA: TGTGCCAGCAGCGAACTCGCGAAAGGAGGCTCCTATAATTCACCCCTCCACTTT. Translated: CASSELAKGGSYNSPLHF.